This T cell receptor (beta chain) was documented in a study of T cell changes during pregnancy in multiple sclerosis. CDR1 is SNHLY and CDR2 is FYNNEI in the germline V gene. The V end lost 8 bases, the J end lost 2 bases, and 13 bases lay between the germline ends. The CDR3 consists of 13 residues. Profiling relied on immunoSEQ multiplex PCR, and the TCRdb table lists in-frame clones only, not all of them. Of fewer than 90,000 clones in the sample, just over 90% are singletons; the top ten hold 1.2% to 1.5%. This TCR derives from a female donor in good health, enrolled as a control in a pregnancy study. The sequenced sample was peripheral blood, obtained in the third trimester of pregnancy. V and J are TRBV2 and TRBJ2-7; D may be TRBD2 (6 bases). CDR3 in DNA: TGTGCCAGCCGGACTGGGGGGACCTACGAGCAGTACTTC. Protein product: CASRTGGTYEQYF.